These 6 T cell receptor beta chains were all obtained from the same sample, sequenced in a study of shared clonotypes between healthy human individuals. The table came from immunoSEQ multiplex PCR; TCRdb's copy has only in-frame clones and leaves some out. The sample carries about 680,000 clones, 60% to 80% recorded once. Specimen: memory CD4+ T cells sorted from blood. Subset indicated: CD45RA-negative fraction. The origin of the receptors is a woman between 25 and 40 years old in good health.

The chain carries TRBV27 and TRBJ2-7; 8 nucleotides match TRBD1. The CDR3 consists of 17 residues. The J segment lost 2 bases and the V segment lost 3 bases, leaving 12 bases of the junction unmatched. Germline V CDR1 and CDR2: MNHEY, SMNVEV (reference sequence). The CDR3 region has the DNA TGTGCCAGCAGTTTCATCCGGGACAGGAAAAGCACCTACGAGCAGTACTTC. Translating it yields CASSFIRDRKSTYEQYF.

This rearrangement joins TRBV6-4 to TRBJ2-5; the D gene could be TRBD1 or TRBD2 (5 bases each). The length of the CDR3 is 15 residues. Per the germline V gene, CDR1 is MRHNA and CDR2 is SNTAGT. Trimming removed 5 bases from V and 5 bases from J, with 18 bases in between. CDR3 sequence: CASSLGTGAGETQYF. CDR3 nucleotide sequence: TGTGCCAGCAGTCTCGGGACGGGCGCTGGGGAGACCCAGTACTTC.

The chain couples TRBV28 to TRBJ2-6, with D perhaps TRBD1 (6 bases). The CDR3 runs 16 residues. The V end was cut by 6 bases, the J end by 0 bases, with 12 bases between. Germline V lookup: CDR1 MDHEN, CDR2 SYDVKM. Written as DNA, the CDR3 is TGTGCCAGCAGGTCACAACAGGGCTCTGGGGCCAACGTCCTGACTTTC. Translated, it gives CASRSQQGSGANVLTF.

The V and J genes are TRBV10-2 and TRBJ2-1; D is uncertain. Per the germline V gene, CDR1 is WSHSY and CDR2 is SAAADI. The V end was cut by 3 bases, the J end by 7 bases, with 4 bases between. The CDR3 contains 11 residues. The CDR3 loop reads CASSDGNEQFF. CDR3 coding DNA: TGCGCCAGCAGTGATGGAAATGAGCAGTTCTTC.

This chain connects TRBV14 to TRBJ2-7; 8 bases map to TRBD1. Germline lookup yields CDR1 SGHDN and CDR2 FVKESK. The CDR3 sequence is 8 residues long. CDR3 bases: TGTGCCAGCACCCCACAGGGGGTT. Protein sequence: CASTPQGV.

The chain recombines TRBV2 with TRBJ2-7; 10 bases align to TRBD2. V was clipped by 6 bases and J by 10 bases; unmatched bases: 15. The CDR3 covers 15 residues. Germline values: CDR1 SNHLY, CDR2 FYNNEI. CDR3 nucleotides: TGTGCCAGCAGAGGAATCATCCAGGCTAGCGGGGGTCAGTACTTC. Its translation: CASRGIIQASGGQYF.